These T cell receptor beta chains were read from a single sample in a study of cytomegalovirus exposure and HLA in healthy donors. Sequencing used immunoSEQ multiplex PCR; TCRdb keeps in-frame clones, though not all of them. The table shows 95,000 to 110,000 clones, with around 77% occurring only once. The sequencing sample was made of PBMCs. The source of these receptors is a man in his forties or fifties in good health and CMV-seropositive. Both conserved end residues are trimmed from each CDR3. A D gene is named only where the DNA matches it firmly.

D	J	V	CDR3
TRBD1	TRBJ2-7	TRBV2	ASQGANYEQY
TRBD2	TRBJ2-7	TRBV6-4	ASSLKLAGGAYEQY
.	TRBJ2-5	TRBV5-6	ASSSNSIRGRETQY
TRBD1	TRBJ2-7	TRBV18	ASSPPGQSQGEQY
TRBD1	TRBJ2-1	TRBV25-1	ASSGFSTRDRGFNEQF
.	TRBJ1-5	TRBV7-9	ASSRMGEGNQPQH
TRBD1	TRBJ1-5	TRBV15	ATSRGGDRGNQPQH
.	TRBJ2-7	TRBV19	ASSIAIQIAGGSSYEQY
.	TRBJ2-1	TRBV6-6	AGSYFGGEDNEQF
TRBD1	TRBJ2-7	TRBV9	ASSPGQGSSLGYEQY
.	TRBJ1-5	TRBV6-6	ASSYRRGNSNQPQH
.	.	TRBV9	ASSVAGGPSYEQY
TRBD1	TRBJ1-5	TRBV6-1	ASSEAGQYNQPQH
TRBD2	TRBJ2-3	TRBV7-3	ASSPAGVRDTQY
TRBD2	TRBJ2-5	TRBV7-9	ASSLGLALFLQETQY
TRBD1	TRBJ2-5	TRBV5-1	ASSLEGTGSKTQY
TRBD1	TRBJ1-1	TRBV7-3	ASSPRGQGLAEAF
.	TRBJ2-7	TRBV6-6	ASSYSRLAEQY
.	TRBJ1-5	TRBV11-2	ASSLVGGDQPQH
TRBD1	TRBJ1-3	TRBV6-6	ASSYSLGDSGNTIY
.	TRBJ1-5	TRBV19	ASSILPDNNQPQH
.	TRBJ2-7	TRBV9	ASSAGGRSSYEQY
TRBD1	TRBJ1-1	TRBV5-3	ARSSGTGGEMNTEAF
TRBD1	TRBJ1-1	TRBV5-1	ASSFWATGGNTEAF
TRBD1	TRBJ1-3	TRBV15	ATSGQGLVSGNTIY
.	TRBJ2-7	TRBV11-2	ASSPRWGPLEQY
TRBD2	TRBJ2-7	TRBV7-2	ASSGEGLAGAVLEQY
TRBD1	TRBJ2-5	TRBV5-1	ASSRGTGGRQETQY
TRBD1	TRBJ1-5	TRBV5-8	ATDRRTGGNQPQH
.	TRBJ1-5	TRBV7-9	ASSGSGGNQPQH
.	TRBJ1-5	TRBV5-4	ASSLSADSNQPQH
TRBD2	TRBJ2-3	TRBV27	ASSLFGTRPDTQY
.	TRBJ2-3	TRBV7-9	ASSFFGSSETDTQY
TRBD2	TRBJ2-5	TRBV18	ASSRQLAGHQETQY
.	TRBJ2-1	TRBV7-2	ASSLARGSYNEQF
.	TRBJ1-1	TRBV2	ASSAEGWNTEAF
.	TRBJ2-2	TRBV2	ASSETSTPHTGELF
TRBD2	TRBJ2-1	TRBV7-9	ASSQSSGSYNEQF
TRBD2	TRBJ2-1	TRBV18	ASSPGLAGGISSYNEQF
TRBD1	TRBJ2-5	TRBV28	ASSMGQQETQY
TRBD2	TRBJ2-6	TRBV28	ASSQSPGLADRSGANVLT
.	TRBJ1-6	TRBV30	AWSVGGFGNSPLH
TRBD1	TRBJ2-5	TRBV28	ASLTKGGGETQY
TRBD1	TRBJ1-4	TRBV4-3	ASSQGSLTGGNEKLF
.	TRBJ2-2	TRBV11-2	ASSLATGDTGELF
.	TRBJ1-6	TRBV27	ASSLRQGFSPLH
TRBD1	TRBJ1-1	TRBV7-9	ASSLGGDRVAEAF
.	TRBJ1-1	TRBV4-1	ASSPVMNTEAF
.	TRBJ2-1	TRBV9	ASSVGSADEQF
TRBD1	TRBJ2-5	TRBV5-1	ASSPGQGQETQY
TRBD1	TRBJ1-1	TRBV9	ASSTRTGGTEAF
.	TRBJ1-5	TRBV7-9	ASSPLRDQPQH
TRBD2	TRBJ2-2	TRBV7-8	ASSPGLAGVTGELF
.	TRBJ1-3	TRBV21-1	ASSIIMDRGSGNTIY
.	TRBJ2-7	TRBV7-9	ASSLGPGDEQY
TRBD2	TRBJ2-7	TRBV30	AWEGLAGSYEQY
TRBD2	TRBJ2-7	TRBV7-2	ASSLALLAGAYEQY